This T cell receptor (beta chain) was captured by sequencing in a study of blood T cell repertoires in COVID-19. Across the study: Whether acute or convalescent, the COVID-19 samples came from the United States, Italy and Spain. PBMCs, B-cell-depleted T cells, or T cells were the source of the cDNA or gDNA that made up the material.

The CDR3 is 18 residues long. Unmatched junction bases numbered 4, after V lost 0 bases and J lost 1 base. Germline values: CDR1 MNHNS, CDR2 SASEGT. In the original processing: Reference gene primer amplification gave nucleated cell count estimates. Profiling relied on immunoSEQ multiplex PCR, and the TCRdb table lists in-frame clones only, not all of them. D and trimming were read from the DNA, whereas the V and J calls and clone size are those reported in that table. This table holds about 35,000 clones, 88% found once. What was sequenced was peripheral blood. This chain joins TRBV6-1 and TRBJ2-1, with TRBD2 matching 12 bases. This receptor was obtained from a human donor in a cohort sampled during active COVID-19. CDR3 loop: CASSEALLAGGSYNEQFF. The DNA for the CDR3 is TGTGCCAGCAGTGAAGCGCTTCTAGCGGGGGGGTCCTACAATGAGCAGTTCTTC.